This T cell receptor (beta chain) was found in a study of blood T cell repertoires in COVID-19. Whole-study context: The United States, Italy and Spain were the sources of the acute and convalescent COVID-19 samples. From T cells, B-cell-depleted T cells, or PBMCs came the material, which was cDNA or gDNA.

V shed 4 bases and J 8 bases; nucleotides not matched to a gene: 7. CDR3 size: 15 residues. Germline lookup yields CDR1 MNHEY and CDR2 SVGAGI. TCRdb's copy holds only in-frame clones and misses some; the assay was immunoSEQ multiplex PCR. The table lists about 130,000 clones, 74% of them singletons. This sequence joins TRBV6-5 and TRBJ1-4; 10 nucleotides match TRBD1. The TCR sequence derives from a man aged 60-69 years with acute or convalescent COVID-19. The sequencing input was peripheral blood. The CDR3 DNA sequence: TGTGCCAGCAGTTCTCAGACAGGGGGCCAGGAAAAACTGTTTTTT. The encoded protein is CASSSQTGGQEKLFF.